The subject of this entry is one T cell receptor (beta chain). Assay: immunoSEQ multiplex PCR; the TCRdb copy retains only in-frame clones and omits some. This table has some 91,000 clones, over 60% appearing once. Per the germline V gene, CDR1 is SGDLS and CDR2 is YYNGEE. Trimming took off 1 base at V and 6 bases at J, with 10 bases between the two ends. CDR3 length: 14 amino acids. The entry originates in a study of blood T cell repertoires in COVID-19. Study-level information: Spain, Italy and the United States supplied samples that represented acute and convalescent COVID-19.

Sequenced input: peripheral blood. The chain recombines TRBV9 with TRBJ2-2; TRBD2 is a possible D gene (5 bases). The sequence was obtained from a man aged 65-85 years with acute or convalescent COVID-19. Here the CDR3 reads CASSVTGESGELFF. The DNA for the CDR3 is TGTGCCAGCAGCGTAACCGGGGAATCCGGGGAGCTGTTTTTT.